This T cell receptor beta chain comes out of a study of blood T cell repertoires in COVID-19. The table came from immunoSEQ multiplex PCR; TCRdb's copy has only in-frame clones and leaves some out. Of roughly 200,000 clones in the sample, 70% to 90% were seen once. CDR1 and CDR2 from the germline V gene are GTSNPN and SVGIG (reference sequence). Trimming removed 3 bases from V and 8 bases from J, with 10 bases in between. This CDR3 region has 11 residues. This TCR derives from a young woman who had recovered from COVID-19. The sample consisted of peripheral blood. This chain connects TRBV30 to TRBJ1-1; no definite D call. CDR3 DNA sequence: TGTGCCTGGAGGTGGGAGGCAGAAGCTTTCTTT. Residues: CAWRWEAEAFF.